This T cell receptor (beta chain) came from a study of persistence of HIV-infected CD4 T cells. Germline loops: CDR1 SGHAT, CDR2 FQNNGV. The CDR3 runs to 15 residues. Deletions cut 5 bases from V and 1 base from J, with 15 bases between. Notes on this clone: The antigen remains undetermined.

Cells were stimulated with overlapping HIV-1 Gag 15-mer peptides. Memory cells lacking CD40L and CD69 with high CD45RO were sorted. These HIV-1-infected adults initiated suppressive ART in chronic infection. CD8+ T cells were removed from PBMCs prior to stimulation. Sequencing used immunoSEQ version 4 in survey mode. TCRdb's table, derived via immunoSEQ multiplex PCR, lists solely in-frame clones and lacks some. The sample contains more than 30,000 clones, 75% to 90% of which appear only once. The rearrangement joins TRBV11-2 to TRBJ2-7, with a tentative D call TRBD2 (6 bases). The clonotype comes from an adult with HIV. The donor label of this sample is uncertain. Sequenced material: cultured CD4+ T cells from PBMCs, taken from a patient who received antiretroviral therapy. CDR3 coding DNA: TGTGCCAGCAGCCCCAATCGCGGGGCATCCTACGAGCAGTACGTC. It yields the protein CASSPNRGASYEQYV.